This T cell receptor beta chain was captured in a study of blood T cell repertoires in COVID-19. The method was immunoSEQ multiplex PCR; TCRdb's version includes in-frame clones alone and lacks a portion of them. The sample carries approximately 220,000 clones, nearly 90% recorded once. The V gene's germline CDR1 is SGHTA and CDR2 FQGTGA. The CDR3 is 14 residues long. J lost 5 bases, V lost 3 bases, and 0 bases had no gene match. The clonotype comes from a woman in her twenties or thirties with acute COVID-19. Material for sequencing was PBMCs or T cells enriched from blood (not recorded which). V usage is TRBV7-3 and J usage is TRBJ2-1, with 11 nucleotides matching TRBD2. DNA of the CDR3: TGTGCCAGCAGCTTGACTAGCGGGGACAATGAGCAGTTCTTC. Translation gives CASSLTSGDNEQFF.